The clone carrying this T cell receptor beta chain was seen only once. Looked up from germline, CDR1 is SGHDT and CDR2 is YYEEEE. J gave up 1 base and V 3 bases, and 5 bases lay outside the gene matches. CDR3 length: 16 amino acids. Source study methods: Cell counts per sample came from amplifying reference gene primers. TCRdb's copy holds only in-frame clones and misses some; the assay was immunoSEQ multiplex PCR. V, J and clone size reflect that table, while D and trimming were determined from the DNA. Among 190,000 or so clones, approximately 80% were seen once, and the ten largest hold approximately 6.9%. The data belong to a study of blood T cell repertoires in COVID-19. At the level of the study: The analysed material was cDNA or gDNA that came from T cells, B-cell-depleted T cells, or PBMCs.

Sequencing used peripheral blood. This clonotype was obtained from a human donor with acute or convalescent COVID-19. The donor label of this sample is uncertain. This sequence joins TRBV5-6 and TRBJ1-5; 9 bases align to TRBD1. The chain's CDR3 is CASSSGGTGSNQPQHF. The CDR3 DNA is TGTGCCAGCAGCTCGGGTGGGACAGGGAGCAATCAGCCCCAGCATTTT.